This entry describes one TCR beta chain. Its antigen is not known. The PCR made use of 60 Vbeta and 13 Jbeta primers. The assay was immunoSEQ multiplex PCR, and TCRdb's table has in-frame clones only and misses some. The repertoire has under 200,000 clones, 80% of them found once; the top ten carry around 2%. This specimen comes from a study of cytomegalovirus exposure and HLA in healthy donors. Study conclusions and caveats: Excluded were some V segments that proved indistinguishable, including TRBV6-2 and TRBV6-3.

This CDR3 contains 16 residues. CDR1 SGHAT and CDR2 FQDESV come from the germline V gene (reference sequence). Trimming removed 3 bases at V and 1 base at J, with 15 bases between. The chain joins TRBV11-1 to TRBJ2-5; D unclear. Sequencing was carried out using PBMCs. The TCR sequence derives from a human donor in good health. The CDR3, as DNA: TGTGCCAGCAGCTTGTCGGCCTCCCGGGTCCAAGAGACCCAGTACTTC. Encoded protein: CASSLSASRVQETQYF. The full variable domain, with the rest looked up from reference TRBV11-1 and TRBJ2-5, is EAEVAQSPRYKITEKSQAVAFWCDPISGHATLYWYRQILGQGPELLVQFQDESVVDDSQLPKDRFSAERLKGVDSTLKIQPAELGDSAMYLCASSLSASRVQETQYFGPGTRLLVL.